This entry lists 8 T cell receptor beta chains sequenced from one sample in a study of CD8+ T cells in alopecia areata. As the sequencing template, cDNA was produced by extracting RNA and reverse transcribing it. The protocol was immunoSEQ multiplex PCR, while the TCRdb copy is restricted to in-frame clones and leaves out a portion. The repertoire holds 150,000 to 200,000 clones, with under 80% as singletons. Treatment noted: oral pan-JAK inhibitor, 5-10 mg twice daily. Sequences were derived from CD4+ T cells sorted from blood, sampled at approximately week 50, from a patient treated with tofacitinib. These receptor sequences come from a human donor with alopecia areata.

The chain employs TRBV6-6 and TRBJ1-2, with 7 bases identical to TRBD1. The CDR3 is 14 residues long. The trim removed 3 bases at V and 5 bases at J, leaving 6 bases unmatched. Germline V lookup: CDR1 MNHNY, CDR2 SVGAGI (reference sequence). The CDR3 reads CASSYSTGNYGYTF. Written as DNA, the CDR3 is TGTGCCAGCAGTTATTCGACAGGGAATTATGGCTACACCTTC.

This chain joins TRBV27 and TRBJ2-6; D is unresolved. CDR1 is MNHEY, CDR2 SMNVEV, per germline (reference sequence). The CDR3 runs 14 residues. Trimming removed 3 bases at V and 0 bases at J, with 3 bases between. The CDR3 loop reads CASSFGSGANVLTF. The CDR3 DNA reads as TGTGCCAGCAGTTTTGGCTCTGGGGCCAACGTCCTGACTTTC.

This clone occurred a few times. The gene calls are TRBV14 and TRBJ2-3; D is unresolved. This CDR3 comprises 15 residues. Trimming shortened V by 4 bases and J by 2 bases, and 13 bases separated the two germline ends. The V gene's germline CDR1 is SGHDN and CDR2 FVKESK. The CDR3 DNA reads TGTGCCAGCAGCCTTGGACCCCGGGTCACAGATACGCAGTATTTT. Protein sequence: CASSLGPRVTDTQYF.

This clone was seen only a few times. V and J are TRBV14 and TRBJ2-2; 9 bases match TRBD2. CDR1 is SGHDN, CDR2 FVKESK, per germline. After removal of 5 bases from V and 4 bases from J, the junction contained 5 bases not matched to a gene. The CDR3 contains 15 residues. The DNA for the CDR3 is TGTGCCAGCAGCAAAGCGGGGGGACTCACCGGGGAGCTGTTTTTT. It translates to CASSKAGGLTGELFF.

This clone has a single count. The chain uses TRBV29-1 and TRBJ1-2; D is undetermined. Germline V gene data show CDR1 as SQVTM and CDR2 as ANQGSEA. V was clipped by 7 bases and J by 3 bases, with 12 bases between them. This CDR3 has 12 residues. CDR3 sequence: CSADQSDYGYTF. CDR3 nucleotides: TGCAGCGCCGATCAGTCGGACTATGGCTACACCTTC.

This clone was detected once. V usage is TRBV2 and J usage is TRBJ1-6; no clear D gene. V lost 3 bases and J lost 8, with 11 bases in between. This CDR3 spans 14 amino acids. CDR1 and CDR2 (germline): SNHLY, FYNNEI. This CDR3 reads CASSDDDRHSPLHF. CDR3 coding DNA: TGTGCCAGCAGTGACGATGACCGGCATTCACCCCTCCACTTT.

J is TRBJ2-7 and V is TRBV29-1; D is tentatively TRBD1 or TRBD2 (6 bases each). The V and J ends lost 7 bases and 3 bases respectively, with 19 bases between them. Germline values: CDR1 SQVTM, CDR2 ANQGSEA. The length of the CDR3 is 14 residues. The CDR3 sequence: CSASPGGIDYEQYF. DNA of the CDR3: TGCAGCGCCTCCCCCGGGGGCATTGACTACGAGCAGTACTTC.

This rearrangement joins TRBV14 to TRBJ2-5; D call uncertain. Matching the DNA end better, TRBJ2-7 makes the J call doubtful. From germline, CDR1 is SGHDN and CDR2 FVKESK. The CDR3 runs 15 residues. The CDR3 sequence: CASSQFFARVGEQYF. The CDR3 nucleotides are TGTGCCAGCAGCCAATTTTTCGCTCGGGTGGGCGAGCAGTACTTC.